This T cell receptor beta chain originates from a study of cytomegalovirus exposure and HLA in healthy donors (dated by TCRdb to the late 2010s). About the full investigation: According to a later analysis, the approximately 120 validation repertoires were produced on the same platform as the 700 or so repertoires of the first cohort. Along with the roughly 670-subject first cohort, a separate validation cohort of roughly 110 different subjects was used. To predict cytomegalovirus infection status, the study combined high-throughput TCR immunosequencing, statistical association of individual TCRs with disease status, and machine learning. The study aimed to test whether signatures of past pathogen exposure could be identified by cataloging public T cell receptors. Points the paper makes about the study in general: A total of about 180 TCR beta chains were listed by the study as associated with cytomegalovirus. Subsequent analysis determined that TCRs grouped into clusters in the first cohort also showed a tendency toward co-occurrence across the 120 or so validation repertoires, and 85% to 95% of cluster scores exceeded 0. Across donors, most TCR sequences were observed very rarely, whereas some public TCRs were present in many individuals. In vitro tests confirmed that a few of the cytomegalovirus-associated TCR beta chains recognize cytomegalovirus antigens. Cytomegalovirus status was reported to be diagnosed by the classifier with high specificity and sensitivity in both the original and validation cohorts. The authors suggested that the approach could potentially be extended to other disease states and immunological phenotypes. The validation cohort had no HLA typing available for a later analysis, so co-occurrence within that cohort was assessed over all 120 or so repertoires.

Notes on this clone: There is no known antigen for this receptor. The input lacks base qualities; no much larger clone sits a single base away.

The donors belonged to the validation cohort of over a hundred subjects, which was separate from the approximately 700-subject first cohort. Library prep was done by the immunoSEQ multiplex PCR assay. Turning to the authors' computational methods: To diagnose cytomegalovirus status from the catalog of TCR beta chain sequences, a statistical classification framework was built. TCRdb obtained this table from immuneACCESS and retained in-frame rearrangements with V and J assigned. These tables miss some clones; where compared with another copy, unresolved V genes account for less than half of the shortfall, and the remainder is unexplained. That table gives V, J and clone size, and the DNA gave D and trimming. The table for this sample lists about 98,000 clones; over 75% of them were counted only once. The ten largest clones capture over 6% of the sample. CDR1 LGHNA and CDR2 YSLEER were looked up in the germline V gene. V trim: 1 base; J trim: 4 bases; unmatched bases: 4. The CDR3 measures 16 amino acids from cysteine to phenylalanine. The only DNA kept is the CDR3, 48 bases in frame from the first base.

Sequenced: PBMCs. This receptor was taken from a man younger than 35 in good health and CMV-seropositive. In this chain, TRBV4-3 is recombined with TRBJ2-6; the central 7 bases match TRBD1. CDR3 reads: CASSQVWGQGANVLTF. The DNA reads TGCGCCAGCAGCCAAGTTTGGGGACAGGGGGCCAACGTCCTGACTTTC.